This TCR beta chain was observed in a study of blood T cell repertoires in COVID-19. Study background: T cells, B-cell-depleted T cells, or PBMCs supplied cDNA or gDNA.

The method was immunoSEQ multiplex PCR; TCRdb's version includes in-frame clones alone and lacks a portion of them. The sample holds approximately 350,000 clones, under 95% seen once. This clone occurred once. Germline loops: CDR1 SGHAT, CDR2 FQNNGV. Trimming left V 5 bases short and J 6 bases short, with 26 bases between. This CDR3 contains 18 residues. This clonotype was sampled from a woman aged 18-29 years who had recovered from COVID-19. Sequencing input: peripheral blood. This rearrangement joins TRBV11-2 to TRBJ2-1, with a tentative D call TRBD2 (5 bases). The CDR3 region has the DNA TGTGCCAGCAGCACTGGAGGTCAGCTTCGGAACGCTCTCAATGAGCAGTTCTTC. Translating gives CASSTGGQLRNALNEQFF. The entire variable domain, with the rest obtained from reference TRBV11-2 and TRBJ2-1, is as follows: EAGVAQSPRYKIIEKRQSVAFWCNPISGHATLYWYQQILGQGPKLLIQFQNNGVVDDSQLPKDRFSAERLKGVDSTLKIQPAKLEDSAVYLCASSTGGQLRNALNEQFFGPGTRLTVL.